This TCR beta chain was retrieved from a study of technical replicates of blood from a few donors (dated by TCRdb to 2015 to 2018). As for this clone: The specificity of this receptor is unknown. Qualities for individual bases were not recorded, and no much larger clone is one base off.

Sequences MNHEY (CDR1) and SMNVEV (CDR2) are obtained from the germline V gene (reference sequence). The junction carries 10 bases between V and J, which are trimmed by 3 bases and 4 bases respectively. The CDR3 covers 13 residues, taking in both the cysteine and the phenylalanine. Of all the DNA, just the CDR3 is kept, 39 bases in frame from base 1. Preparation of the library involved the immunoSEQ multiplex PCR assay. The source is immuneACCESS, and TCRdb retained only in-frame sequences with V and J called. Part of the clones is not carried over; for the studies checked, unresolved V genes explain less than half of this, and the remainder is unexplained. The table for this sample lists 60,000 to 80,000 clones; over 85% of them were counted only once. Approximately 4.8% of the sample comes from the top ten.

This TCR was recovered from a human donor in good health. Some clones in this sample may be carry-over from other donors' samples. This chain joins TRBV27 to TRBJ2-7, and the D gene may be TRBD2, 6 bases matching. What was sequenced was PBMCs. The CDR3 here reads CASSFWGGYEQYF. The nucleotides are TGTGCCAGCAGTTTTTGGGGAGGTTACGAGCAGTACTTC.